This is a list of T cell receptor beta chains from one sample in a study of early T cells in non-severe SARS-CoV-2 infection. TCRdb independently ran MiXCR on the 5' RACE reads; one entry per CDR3 protein. The sample yields 50,000 to 70,000 distinct CDR3 sequences, more than 8.5% seen once. The sequenced sample was whole blood. Every receptor here comes from an adult who was a healthcare worker with PCR-confirmed SARS-CoV-2 infection or an uninfected control (not recorded which). The CDR3 runs from the conserved cysteine through the conserved F or W. Not all rows give a size; the values are once, few, many and, for expanded clones, a class.

>18|many|TRBV7-9
CASIPNLAGGQAHNEQFF
>14|few|TRBV29-1
CSVVGGSTPDTQYF
>16|many|TRBV28
CASRENRGGSNYGYTF
>14|few|TRBV12-3/TRBV12-4
CASTLDGDNQPQHF
>14|few|TRBV7-3
CASSLTLDTGELFF
>15|.|TRBV9
CASSVDLDPTYEQYF
>16|many|TRBV9
CASSGIGTSGSNEQFF
>16|.|TRBV5-4
CASSLASSARQETQYF
>12|once|TRBV20-1
CSALTGRLPLHF
>14|many|TRBV11-2
CASSLDPGTSVEYF
>14|many|TRBV7-2
CASNPGQGLYEQYF
>16|few|TRBV5-1
CASSRAGVASYNEQFF
>16|few|TRBV7-2
CASSPHLAANTGELFF
>13|.|TRBV29-1
CSVSVMGDEKLFF
>12|many|TRBV7-2
CASSPRDREAFF
>13|many|TRBV2
CASGGARGYGYTF
>17|few|TRBV20-1
CSARILGGTSGYNEQFF
>17|.|TRBV27
CASSLPPAVGRGHEQYF
>15|.|TRBV10-2
CASRNGAGSAREQYF
>14|.|TRBV7-6
CASSLGHLDTEAFF
>16|.|TRBV20-1
CSARVAGAGAKNIQYF
>13|many|TRBV6-5
CASSHGGTYGYTF
>15|many|TRBV30
CAWTPGTYAGNTIYF
>12|.|TRBV18
CASSDGTAGYTF
>14|.|TRBV6-5
CASSYEGVSREQYF
>15|many|TRBV11-3
CASSSGTGPYNEQFF
>14|many|TRBV20-1
CSATGKSNAYEQYF
>18|.|TRBV11-2
CASSTSKGKGIPYNEQFF
>13|.|TRBV20-1
CSASVGGTDTQYF
>15|few|TRBV2
CASTGMAFNTGELFF
>14|.|TRBV27
CASSPDSKISEAFF
>14|few|TRBV7-9
CASSRATGKAGYTF
>16|many|TRBV28
CASSLEVRGNTGELFF
>12|.|TRBV28
CASSFPKRTQYF
>15|.|TRBV24-1
CATSDLPDRRDTQYF
>16|few|TRBV5-1
CASSRRGGSSYNEQFF
>14|many|TRBV29-1
CSVRLAGGPETQYF
>17|many|TRBV3-1
CASSRWAGSSVLDEQFF
>14|.|TRBV6-2/TRBV6-3
CASRLGGKSSPLHF
>15|many|TRBV7-6
CASSRTPGQAYEQYF
>12|many|TRBV30
CAWSHSTGELFF
>13|few|TRBV9
CASSRGKNTEAFF
>17|.|TRBV7-9
CASSPPGLLGLNYGYTF
>14|many|TRBV12-3/TRBV12-4
CASSSGQVDNEQFF
>17|many|TRBV24-1
CATSPPLAGVYTDTQYF
>14|many|TRBV14
CASSLRQAADTQYF
>16|many|TRBV6-2/TRBV6-3
CASKRDRGPLVDEQFF
>15|many|TRBV27
CASSTYGTANSPLHF
>14|many|TRBV7-2
CASSFYQGAYEQYF
>15|few|TRBV7-9
CASSRLAGGVYEQYF
>14|many|TRBV29-1
CSVGDRGGLYGYTF
>12|many|TRBV28
CASTHPAYGYTF
>12|many|TRBV6-1
CASSVVRGEQYF
>16|.|TRBV6-6
CASSPGGSMWYTEVFF
>15|many|TRBV7-9
CASSLDRANNSPLHF
>13|many|TRBV27
CASSAVGTSPQHF
>15|.|TRBV9
CASSFGTGRSSEAFF
>12|many|TRBV28
CASRNANTEAFF
>14|many|TRBV12-3/TRBV12-4
CASSSRTGGQPQHF
>17|many|TRBV27
CASRGDRGQGTYNEQFF